One sample yielded the 18 T cell receptor beta chains listed below, sequenced in a study of T cells in localized non-small cell lung cancer. Some clones are missing from TCRdb's copy, which holds only in-frame ones; the method was immunoSEQ multiplex PCR. The repertoire includes 9,500 to 15,000 clones, around 80% of them detected once, and 15% to 20% sits in the top ten. The sequencing used peripheral blood, collected before any cancer treatment. Source of these receptors: a male donor at least 60 years old with stage I lung adenocarcinoma.

The V gene is TRBV6-1, the J gene TRBJ2-7; 8 bases are a match to TRBD2. Germline V gives CDR1 MNHNS, CDR2 SASEGT. The CDR3 sequence is 13 residues long. The CDR3 nucleotides read TGTGCTTCCCGGGAGGGCAGCTCCTACGAGCAGTACTTC. Translated: CASREGSSYEQYF.

The V and J genes are TRBV15 and TRBJ2-1; unclear D gene. Between the trimmed V and J ends, which lost 8 bases and 4 bases, there was a span of 18 bases. CDR3 length: 15 amino acids. Per the germline V gene, CDR1 is LNHNV and CDR2 is YYDKDF (reference sequence). This chain's CDR3 is CATGRLFSLYNEQFF. In DNA form, the CDR3 reads TGTGCCACCGGCCGCCTTTTCAGCCTGTACAATGAGCAGTTCTTC.

The chain is built from TRBV28 and TRBJ2-1, with D tentatively TRBD1 or TRBD2 (5 bases each). V was shortened by 1 base and J by 4 bases, with 11 bases between the two germline ends. Germline CDR1 MDHEN, CDR2 SYDVKM. The CDR3 sequence is 15 residues long. The CDR3 region has the DNA TGTGCCAGCAGTTTATTGGGGCGGGTGTACAATGAGCAGTTCTTC. This encodes CASSLLGRVYNEQFF.

The chain is built from TRBV18 and TRBJ1-2; TRBD1 might be the D (5 bases). Germline assignment: CDR1 KGHSH and CDR2 LQKENI. The CDR3 consists of 13 residues. V lost 6 bases and J lost 2, with 10 bases in between. This CDR3 is CASSPGGNYGYTF. The CDR3 DNA reads as TGTGCCAGCTCCCCCGGGGGAAACTATGGCTACACCTTC.

This chain connects TRBV13 to TRBJ2-6; D possibly corresponds to TRBD2 (7 bases). Germline V gene sequence: CDR1 PRHDT, CDR2 FYEKMQ (reference sequence). The CDR3 length is 16 residues. The ends were cut back, 5 bases at V and 3 bases at J, with 14 bases in the middle. In DNA form, the CDR3 reads TGTGCCAGCAGCCCGAGGGGGGGCGGTGGGGCCAACGTCCTGACTTTC. As protein: CASSPRGGGGANVLTF.

V and J are TRBV5-1 and TRBJ2-7; D uncertain. Germline CDR1 and CDR2: SGHRS and YFSETQ. V dropped 0 bases and J dropped 3 bases, with 10 bases sitting between them. The CDR3 has 14 residues. The CDR3 reads CASSLDGAYYEQYF. Here the CDR3 DNA reads TGCGCCAGCAGCTTGGACGGCGCCTACTACGAGCAGTACTTC.

The chain recombines TRBV15 with TRBJ2-5; 14 positions match TRBD2. The germline CDR1 and CDR2 sequences are LNHNV and YYDKDF (reference sequence). CDR3 length equals 16 residues. V lost 3 bases, J lost 5 bases, and 5 bases stayed unmatched. This CDR3 is CATSRGLAGVGETQYF. The CDR3 DNA reads as TGTGCCACCAGCAGGGGACTAGCGGGAGTAGGGGAGACCCAGTACTTC.

The V and J genes are TRBV19 and TRBJ2-7, with 9 bases identical to TRBD1. This CDR3 has 14 amino acids. V gave up 5 bases and J gave up 5 bases; unmatched junction bases: 7. The germline gives CDR1 LNHDA, CDR2 SQIVND (reference sequence). CDR3 loop: CASSEGTGRNEQYF. Here the CDR3 DNA reads TGTGCCAGTAGTGAAGGGACAGGGCGGAACGAGCAGTACTTC.

This clone was observed a handful of times. V is TRBV28 and J is TRBJ2-7; D may correspond to TRBD1 or TRBD2 (5 bases each). CDR1 MDHEN and CDR2 SYDVKM come from the germline V gene. The CDR3 is 14 amino acids. Trimming shortened V by 3 bases and J by 5 bases, and 14 bases separated the two germline ends. The CDR3 nucleotides are TGTGCCAGCAGTTTTGTATCAGGGACCGACGAGCAGTACTTC. Its protein product is CASSFVSGTDEQYF.

J is TRBJ2-5 and V is TRBV5-6; D may match TRBD1 or TRBD2 (5 bases each). Trimming cost V 4 bases and J 5 bases, with 18 bases left between them. Germline V gene data show CDR1 as SGHDT and CDR2 as YYEEEE. The CDR3 has 15 amino acids. CDR3 coding DNA: TGTGCCAGCAGCGCTATGGGGACCTCTCACGAGACCCAGTACTTC. This sequence encodes CASSAMGTSHETQYF.

In this sample, this clone turned up once. This chain uses TRBV29-1 with TRBJ1-4; D is uncertain. V gave up 6 bases and J gave up 5 bases, with 10 bases separating them. Per the germline V gene, CDR1 is SQVTM and CDR2 is ANQGSEA. The CDR3 length is 12 residues. CDR3 amino acids: CSVTRGNEKLFF. The CDR3 region has the DNA TGCAGCGTCACACGGGGAAATGAAAAACTGTTTTTT.

This chain links TRBV28 with TRBJ1-1; D might be TRBD1 (6 bases). V lost 8 bases to trimming and J lost 9 bases, with 22 bases between them. CDR3 length: 14 amino acids. Germline lookup yields CDR1 MDHEN and CDR2 SYDVKM. The CDR3 protein is CASALTGSRGQAFF. The CDR3, as DNA: TGTGCCAGCGCATTAACAGGGAGTCGCGGGCAAGCTTTCTTT.

This clone was seen just once. The genes are TRBV11-1 and TRBJ1-2, with D perhaps matching TRBD1 (6 bases). V was clipped by 5 bases and J by 1 base, with 8 bases between them. The CDR3 is 13 residues long. CDR1 and CDR2 from the germline V gene are SGHAT and FQDESV (reference sequence). The CDR3 nucleotides read TGTGCCAGCAGCCTACAGGGTAACTATGGCTACACCTTC. Translating gives CASSLQGNYGYTF.

The chain carries TRBV25-1 and TRBJ2-7; D may be TRBD2 (7 bases). The CDR3 has 15 residues. Trimming shortened V by 4 bases and J by 2 bases, and 15 bases separated the two germline ends. CDR1 is MGHDK and CDR2 is SYGVNS in the germline V gene. In nucleotides, the CDR3 is TGTGCCAGCAGTGGGGGGGGCAGAGGGCCCTACGAGCAGTACTTC. It translates to CASSGGGRGPYEQYF.

The chain couples TRBV7-7 to TRBJ2-5, with TRBD1 matching over 9 bases. Germline CDR1 and CDR2: SSHAT and FNYEAQ (reference sequence). V was clipped by 5 bases and J by 5 bases; unmatched bases: 9. CDR3 length: 15 amino acids. The CDR3 DNA reads as TGTGCCAGCAGCCGGGGGACAGGGAATTTGGAGACCCAGTACTTC. Translating it yields CASSRGTGNLETQYF.

The chain combines TRBV6-6 with TRBJ2-7; the D is unclear. The CDR3 contains 16 residues. Deletions cut 0 bases from V and 1 base from J, with 13 bases between. Looked up from germline, CDR1 is MNHNY and CDR2 is SVGAGI (reference sequence). The DNA of the CDR3 is TGTGCCAGCAGTTACTCAGGACGCCACCTTTCCTACGAGCAGTACTTC. The encoded protein is CASSYSGRHLSYEQYF.

The V call is TRBV7-9, the J call TRBJ2-4, with 10 bases lining up with TRBD2. Germline CDR1 SEHNR, CDR2 FQNEAQ (reference sequence). The CDR3 length is 17 residues. Trimming cost V 5 bases and J 0 bases; bases outside gene matches: 7. In nucleotides, the CDR3 is TGTGCCAGCAGCCCGATCCGACTAGCGGGAGCCAAAAACATTCAGTACTTC. This gives the protein CASSPIRLAGAKNIQYF.

This clone was seen a handful of times. The genes are TRBV18 and TRBJ1-4; 7 bases align to TRBD1. Germline CDR1 KGHSH, CDR2 LQKENI. The CDR3 has 17 amino acids. The ends lost 4 bases at V and 2 bases at J; junction bases unmatched: 10. The CDR3 sequence is CASSRDRETATNEKLFF. CDR3 coding DNA: TGTGCCAGCTCACGCGACAGGGAGACTGCGACTAATGAAAAACTGTTTTTT. Full variable domain (remainder filled in from reference TRBV18 and TRBJ1-4): NAGVMQNPRHLVRRRGQEARLRCSPMKGHSHVYWYRQLPEEGLKFMVYLQKENIIDESGMPKERFSAEFPKEGPSILRIQQVVRGDSAAYFCASSRDRETATNEKLFFGSGTQLSVL.